Sequencing of this T cell receptor (beta chain) was carried out in a study of blood T cell repertoires in COVID-19 (dated by TCRdb to between 2020 and 2021). Concerning the study at large: ImmuneRACE Cohort 3 recovered participants were defined by two consecutive negative NP/OP PCR tests, healthcare professional clearance, or symptom resolution. The material from the prospective study consisted of cDNA or gDNA derived from T cells, B-cell-depleted T cells, or PBMCs. The samples were drawn from the first 160 participants of the ongoing ImmuneRACE study and from more than 1,000 subjects provided by 6 global collaborators. Subjects who had been exposed to COVID-19, were actively infected with it, or had recovered from it provided the deeply sampled blood TCRbeta repertoires that made up the dataset. Samples covering the acute and convalescent phases of COVID-19 were provided by collaborators in the United States, Italy and Spain. A freely available public database, intended as a resource for researchers studying the immune response to SARS-CoV-2, is where the repertoires were released. HLA class I and class II types, where available, came from metadata supplied by the sample provider rather than from assay-based typing. The sample metadata nearly always contained a de-identified subject ID, COVID-19 status, age in years and sex. General findings and caveats noted by the study authors: The quantity of clinical and demographic metadata differed by source and by participant and was supplied without curation.

CDR1 and CDR2 are read off the germline V gene as LGHNA and YNFKEQ. The CDR3, from cysteine to phenylalanine, totals 14 residues. Only CDR3 DNA is held: 42 bases, read in frame from base 1. V trim: 2 bases; J trim: 7 bases; unmatched bases: 2. In the prospective study, participants were roughly 18 to 100 years old, resided in fewer than 25 geographic areas of the United States, and were enrolled through a virtual design. In the prospective study, participants were assigned to cohorts based on the clinical history participants reported in a screening survey and a study questionnaire. Each participant in the prospective study had whole blood, serum and a nasopharyngeal or oropharyngeal swab collected by mobile phlebotomists. Over an approximately two-month period, participants in the prospective study had the option of providing additional blood draws and questionnaires. Before DNA extraction, prospective study blood samples were shipped either frozen or at room temperature.

A remark on this clone: Its antigen remains unidentified. No base-level quality is on record; no much larger clone is a single base apart.

The immunoSEQ Assay, a bias-controlled multiplex PCR, was used to amplify TCRbeta CDR3 regions from genomic DNA. In the source study's methods: Nucleated cell counts per sample were estimated from amplification of reference gene primers within the assay. To quantify the absolute abundance of each unique TCRbeta CDR3 rearrangement, sequence reads were collapsed and filtered. For each sample, productive Simpson clonality was calculated by taking the square root of Simpson's diversity index across productive rearrangements. TCRdb re-hosts the immuneACCESS table, in-frame sequences only. Its copies lack some clones; in the studies checked, an unresolved V gene accounts for under half of them, and the cause for the rest is not known. Clone size and V and J calls were adopted from that table, with D and trimming inferred from the DNA. Recorded for this sample are about 190,000 clones; 86% of them occurred a single time. The top ten constitute about 26% of the sample.

The sequencing input was PBMCs or T cells enriched from blood (not recorded which). The rearrangement combines TRBV4-2 with TRBJ2-7, with TRBD2 matching 13 junction bases. This receptor was taken from a woman aged 40 to 50 in a cohort exposed to, infected with or recovered from COVID-19 (not recorded which). The sequenced DNA: TGTGCCAGCAGCCAAAAGACTAGCGGGAGGGAGCAGTACTTC. This translates into CASSQKTSGREQYF.